The present T cell receptor beta chain was sequenced within a study of cytomegalovirus exposure and HLA in healthy donors. Trimming took 6 bases from V and 7 from J; bases not matched to a gene: 11. CDR3 length: 17 residues. CDR1 and CDR2 (germline): SGHTA, FQGNSA. This clone was counted a few times. What it binds is not known. General study points: Researchers catalogued over 150 TCR beta chains as cytomegalovirus-associated. Productive status was seen about 90% or about 30% of the time for most TCR beta V segments in an earlier analysis. Trimming of TCR beta V- and J-genes showed a link, identified in a later analysis, to a missense DCLRE1C variant.

With 60 Vbeta and 13 Jbeta primers, the PCR was carried out. Produced via immunoSEQ multiplex PCR; TCRdb's table is partial and in-frame only. This sample has 85,000 to 130,000 clones, with over 75% found just once. The J gene is TRBJ2-2, the V gene TRBV7-2; TRBD2 aligns across 13 bases. This clonotype was sampled from a woman aged 18-35 years in good health and CMV-seropositive. What was sequenced was PBMCs. This CDR3 reads CASRRSTSGRAIGELFF. The DNA of the CDR3 is TGTGCCAGCAGACGCTCTACTAGCGGGAGGGCGATCGGGGAGCTGTTTTTT.